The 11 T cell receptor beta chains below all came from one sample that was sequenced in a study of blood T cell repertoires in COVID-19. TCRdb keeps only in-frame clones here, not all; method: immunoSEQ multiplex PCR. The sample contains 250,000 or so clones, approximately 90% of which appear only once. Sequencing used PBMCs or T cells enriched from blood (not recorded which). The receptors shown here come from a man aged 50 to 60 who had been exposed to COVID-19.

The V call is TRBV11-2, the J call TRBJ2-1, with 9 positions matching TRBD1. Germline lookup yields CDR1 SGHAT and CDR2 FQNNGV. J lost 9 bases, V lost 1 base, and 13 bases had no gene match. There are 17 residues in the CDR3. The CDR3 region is CASSLGGQGITYGEQFF. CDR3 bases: TGTGCCAGCAGCTTAGGTGGACAGGGGATTACATATGGTGAGCAGTTCTTC.

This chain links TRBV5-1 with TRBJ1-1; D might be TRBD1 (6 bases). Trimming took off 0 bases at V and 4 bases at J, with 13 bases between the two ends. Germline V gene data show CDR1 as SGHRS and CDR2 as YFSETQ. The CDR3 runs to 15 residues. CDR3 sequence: CASSLGTGGPTEAFF. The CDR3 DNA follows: TGCGCCAGCAGCTTGGGTACGGGGGGCCCCACTGAAGCTTTCTTT.

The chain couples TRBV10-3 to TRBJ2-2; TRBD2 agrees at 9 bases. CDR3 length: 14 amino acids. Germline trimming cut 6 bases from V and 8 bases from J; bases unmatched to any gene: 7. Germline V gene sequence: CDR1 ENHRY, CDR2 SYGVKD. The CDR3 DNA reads TGTGCCATCAGCAACGGACTAGCGATTGGGGAGCTGTTTTTT. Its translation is CAISNGLAIGELFF.

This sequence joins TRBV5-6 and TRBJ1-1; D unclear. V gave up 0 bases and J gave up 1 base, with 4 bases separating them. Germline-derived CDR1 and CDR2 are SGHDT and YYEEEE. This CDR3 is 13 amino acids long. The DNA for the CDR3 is TGTGCCAGCAGCTTGGCGTCGAACACTGAAGCTTTCTTT. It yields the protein CASSLASNTEAFF.

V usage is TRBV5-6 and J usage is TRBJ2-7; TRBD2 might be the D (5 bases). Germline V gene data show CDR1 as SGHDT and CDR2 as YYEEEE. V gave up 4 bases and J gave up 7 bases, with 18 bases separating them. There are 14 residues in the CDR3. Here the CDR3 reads CASSPGEGFREQYF. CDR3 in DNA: TGTGCCAGCAGCCCCGGAGAGGGTTTTAGGGAGCAGTACTTC.

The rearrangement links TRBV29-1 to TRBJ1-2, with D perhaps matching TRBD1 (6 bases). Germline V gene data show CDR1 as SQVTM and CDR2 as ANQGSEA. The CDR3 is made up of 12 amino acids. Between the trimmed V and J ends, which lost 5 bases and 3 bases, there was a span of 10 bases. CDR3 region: CSVSGTYYGYTF. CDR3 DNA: TGCAGCGTTTCAGGGACATACTATGGCTACACCTTC.

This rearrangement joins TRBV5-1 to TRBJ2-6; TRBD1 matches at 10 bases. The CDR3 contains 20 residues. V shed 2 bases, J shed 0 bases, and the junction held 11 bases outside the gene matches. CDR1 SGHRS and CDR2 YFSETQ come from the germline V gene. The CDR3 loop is CASSLGPLTGGGSGANVLTF. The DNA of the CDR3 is TGCGCCAGCAGCTTAGGGCCTCTGACAGGGGGCGGCTCTGGGGCCAACGTCCTGACTTTC.

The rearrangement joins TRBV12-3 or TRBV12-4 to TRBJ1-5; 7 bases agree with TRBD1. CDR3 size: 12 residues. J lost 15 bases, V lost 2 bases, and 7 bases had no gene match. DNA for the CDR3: TGTGCCAGCAGTTTATTGTTGACAGGGCGGCATTTT. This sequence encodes CASSLLLTGRHF.

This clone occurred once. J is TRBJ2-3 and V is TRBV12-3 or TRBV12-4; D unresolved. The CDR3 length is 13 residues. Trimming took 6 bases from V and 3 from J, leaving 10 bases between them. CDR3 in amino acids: CASSRHETDTQYF. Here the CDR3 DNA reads TGTGCCAGCAGCAGGCACGAGACAGATACGCAGTATTTT.

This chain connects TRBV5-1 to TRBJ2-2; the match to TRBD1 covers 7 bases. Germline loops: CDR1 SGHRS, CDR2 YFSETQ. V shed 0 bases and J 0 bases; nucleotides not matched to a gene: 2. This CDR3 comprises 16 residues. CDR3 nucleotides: TGCGCCAGCAGCTTGGAACAGGGGACGAACACCGGGGAGCTGTTTTTT. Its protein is CASSLEQGTNTGELFF.

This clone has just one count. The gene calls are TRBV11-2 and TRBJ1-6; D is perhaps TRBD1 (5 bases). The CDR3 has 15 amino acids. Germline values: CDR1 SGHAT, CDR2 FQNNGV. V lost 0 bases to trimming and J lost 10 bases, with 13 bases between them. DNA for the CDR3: TGTGCCAGCAGCTTAGAATCAGGGAATGTGTCACCCCTCCACTTT. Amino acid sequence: CASSLESGNVSPLHF.